The 25 T cell receptor beta chains listed next were all sequenced from one sample in a study of CD8+CD57+ T cells in acquired aplastic anemia. Using genomic DNA as the template, TCR beta VDJ and CDR3 profiling was carried out. One entry per CDR3 protein, called by TCRdb with MiXCR from the reads. Among 55,000 to 80,000 distinct CDR3 sequences, 50% to 55% were seen once, and the ten largest hold about 8%. Material: sorted CD4+, CD8+, or CD8+CD57+ T cells (not recorded which) from PBMCs. The receptors were gathered from a human donor in good health, serving as a control.

This clonotype appeared many times. V gene TRBV20-1 combines with J gene TRBJ2-2; D is unclear. Per germline, CDR1 DFQATT and CDR2 SNEGSKA (reference sequence). Trimming stripped 0 bases from V and 4 bases from J, with 6 bases between. The CDR3 has 13 amino acids. The CDR3 reads CSARDLGTGELFF. The CDR3 DNA is TGCAGTGCTAGAGATCTAGGCACCGGGGAGCTGTTTTTT.

This clonotype appeared many times. This chain links TRBV6-5 with TRBJ2-1, with 11 bases lining up with TRBD2. The junction had 6 bases not matched to a gene; V was cut back by 5 bases and J by 9 bases. Germline assignment: CDR1 MNHEY and CDR2 SVGAGI. The CDR3 is 14 residues long. CDR3 DNA sequence: TGTGCCAGCAGTCCCGGACTAGCGGGTGGTGAGCAGTTCTTC. Its protein product is CASSPGLAGGEQFF.

This clonotype was recorded many times. The chain joins TRBV19 to TRBJ2-7; perhaps TRBD2 as D (5 bases). V was shortened by 0 bases and J by 3 bases, with 12 bases between the two germline ends. The CDR3 is made up of 15 amino acids. Germline CDR1 is LNHDA and CDR2 is SQIVND (reference sequence). CDR3 nucleotide sequence: TGTGCCAGTAGTATAGAGAGAGGGCTGCTCTACGAGCAGTACTTC. Translated: CASSIERGLLYEQYF.

Ten or more counts support this clonotype. The chain employs TRBV10-2 and TRBJ2-6; no definite D call. The V gene's germline CDR1 is WSHSY and CDR2 SAAADI. Trimming left V 7 bases short and J 0 bases short, with 13 bases between. The CDR3 has 16 residues. The CDR3 coding sequence is TGCGCCAGCATTGGGTGGAGTAGCTCTGGGGCCAACGTCCTGACTTTC. As protein: CASIGWSSSGANVLTF.

CDR3 coding DNA: TGTGCCAGCAGTGAATCTTCTGGAGTGGGAGTGGGGAATGAGCAGTTCTTC. It translates to CASSESSGVGVGNEQFF. The gene calls are TRBV25-1 and TRBJ2-1, with D possibly TRBD2 on 5 matching bases. Looked up from germline, CDR1 is MGHDK and CDR2 is SYGVNS. V lost 1 base, J lost 7 bases, and 20 bases lay in between. This CDR3 is 17 amino acids long. The full variable domain, with the rest looked up from reference TRBV25-1 and TRBJ2-1, is EADIYQTPRYLVIGTGKKITLECSQTMGHDKMYWYQQDPGMELHLIHYSYGVNSTEKGDLSSESTVSRIRTEHFPLTLESARPSHTSQYLCASSESSGVGVGNEQFFGPGTRLTVL.

This clonotype was seen only once. The V and J genes are TRBV5-1 and TRBJ2-1; D is tentatively TRBD1 or TRBD2 (5 bases each). CDR3 length: 16 amino acids. Germline lookup yields CDR1 SGHRS and CDR2 YFSETQ. With 4 bases removed from V and 5 bases from J, the gap between germline ends came to 19 bases. CDR3 in amino acids: CASSVRPEGTNNEQFF. Here the CDR3 DNA reads TGCGCCAGCAGCGTACGCCCCGAGGGGACGAACAATGAGCAGTTCTTC.

The chain carries TRBV20-1 and TRBJ1-1; no clear D gene. The V gene lost 5 bases and the J gene lost 3 bases, with 13 bases spanning the gap. From germline, CDR1 is DFQATT and CDR2 SNEGSKA (reference sequence). CDR3 length equals 13 residues. The CDR3 is CSARWTRDTEAFF. The DNA of the CDR3 is TGCAGTGCTCGATGGACTAGAGACACTGAAGCTTTCTTT.

This clonotype was picked up many times. The gene calls are TRBV6-1 and TRBJ2-5; TRBD1 agrees at 9 bases. This CDR3 region has 16 residues. Trimming removed 0 bases from V and 5 bases from J; junction bases left unmatched: 7. CDR1 MNHNS and CDR2 SASEGT come from the germline V gene. CDR3: CASSEASGTGQETQYF. The CDR3 bases are TGTGCCAGCAGTGAAGCCAGCGGGACAGGGCAGGAGACCCAGTACTTC.

The gene calls are TRBV15 and TRBJ1-2; 12 nucleotides line up with TRBD1. The CDR3 totals 16 residues. The J segment lost 5 bases and the V segment lost 3 bases, leaving 7 bases of the junction unmatched. The germline V gene encodes CDR1 LNHNV and CDR2 YYDKDF (reference sequence). For the CDR3, the DNA is TGTGCCACCAGCAGCCCAGGGACAGGGGGCATGTATGGCTACACCTTC. Protein sequence: CATSSPGTGGMYGYTF.

The V and J genes are TRBV12-3 or TRBV12-4 and TRBJ2-7, with D possibly being TRBD1 (6 bases). Between the trimmed V and J ends, which lost 5 bases and 5 bases, there was a span of 13 bases. The CDR3 runs 13 residues. CDR3 residues: CASSRGTYNEQYF. The CDR3 DNA reads TGTGCCAGCAGTAGGGGGACATACAACGAGCAGTACTTC.

This clonotype is a singleton in its sample. A read error may account for a junction end that differs from germline. This rearrangement joins TRBV5-1 to TRBJ1-1; weak D call: TRBD1 (5 bases). Germline CDR1 SGHRS, CDR2 YFSETQ. CDR3 size: 14 residues. The CDR3 coding sequence is TGCGCCAACAGCCTGGAAGGGGTCGTCACTGAAGCTTTCTTT. This codes for CANSLEGVVTEAFF.

The chain recombines TRBV7-8 with TRBJ1-5; D gene uncertain. This CDR3 comprises 11 residues. The V and J ends lost 8 bases and 9 bases respectively, with 11 bases between them. In germline, CDR1 is SGHVS, CDR2 FQNEAQ. The CDR3 region has the DNA TGTGCCAGCGGATCGGGTCGGCCCCAGCATTTT. This translates into CASGSGRPQHF.

This clonotype is termed medium-sized. Here the CDR3 DNA reads TGTGCCAGTAGTGTCGCCTGGGGGGTTGAGCAGTTCTTC. It is translated as CASSVAWGVEQFF. The genes are TRBV19 and TRBJ2-1, with a possible D match to TRBD2 (6 bases). This CDR3 has 13 amino acids. Trimming pared 5 bases from V and 9 bases from J, leaving 14 bases between. Germline V CDR1 and CDR2: LNHDA, SQIVND (reference sequence).

In its sample, this clonotype was seen many times. This could be a read error, since a much larger clone is one nucleotide away. Because it lacks the conserved phenylalanine or tryptophan at the end, this CDR3 is likely a read error. This sequence joins TRBV20-1 and TRBJ1-1, with unresolved D. CDR3 length: 14 residues. Trimming pared 0 bases from V and 7 bases from J, leaving 15 bases between. Germline V gene data show CDR1 as DFQATT and CDR2 as SNEGSKA (reference sequence). CDR3 loop: CSARDQSSAYEAFL. CDR3 nucleotides: TGCAGTGCTAGAGATCAGAGCAGCGCCTATGAAGCTTTCCTT.

In its sample, this clonotype was seen many times. The chain employs TRBV4-2 and TRBJ2-3; 10 nucleotides line up with TRBD2. Trimming at V came to 1 base and at J to 4 bases, leaving 11 bases not matched to a gene. The CDR3 is 18 amino acids. Germline CDR1 reads LGHNA; CDR2 reads YNFKEQ. CDR3 DNA: TGTGCCAGCAGCCAAGTCTGGGTGAGCGGGGGGGATCCAGATACGCAGTATTTT. This codes for CASSQVWVSGGDPDTQYF.

By share, this clonotype counts as medium-sized (0.01 to 0.1%). The V call is TRBV19, the J call TRBJ2-1; the match to TRBD2 covers 9 bases. The CDR3 covers 14 residues. The germline CDR1 and CDR2 sequences are LNHDA and SQIVND (reference sequence). J gave up 2 bases and V 4 bases, and 0 bases lay outside the gene matches. The CDR3 coding sequence is TGTGCCAGTAGTAGCGGGGGGGCCTACAATGAGCAGTTCTTC. This encodes CASSSGGAYNEQFF.

Ten or more counts support this clonotype. The chain couples TRBV13 to TRBJ2-3, with 8 nucleotides matching TRBD2. Germline V gene data show CDR1 as PRHDT and CDR2 as FYEKMQ (reference sequence). The CDR3 spans 17 residues. V shed 0 bases and J 2 bases; nucleotides not matched to a gene: 7. CDR3 DNA: TGTGCCAGCAGCTTAGGTGGAGCGGGAGCTCTCACAGATACGCAGTATTTT. Residues: CASSLGGAGALTDTQYF.

This chain uses TRBV11-2 with TRBJ2-7, with 8 nucleotides matching TRBD1. This CDR3 region has 14 residues. CDR1 and CDR2 from the germline V gene are SGHAT and FQNNGV. With 5 bases clipped from V and 4 bases from J, the junction kept 7 bases outside the gene matches. CDR3: CASSQGQEAYEQYF. The CDR3 coding sequence is TGTGCCAGCAGCCAGGGACAGGAGGCTTACGAGCAGTACTTC.

The chain uses TRBV7-2 and TRBJ1-5; D not certain. The CDR3 covers 13 residues. With 6 bases removed from V and 3 bases from J, the gap between germline ends came to 9 bases. Germline V gene sequence: CDR1 SGHTA, CDR2 FQGNSA. CDR3 DNA: TGTGCCAGCAGTCGCGACACCAATCAGCCCCAGCATTTT. Translated: CASSRDTNQPQHF. Supplemented by reference TRBV7-2 and TRBJ1-5, the full variable domain reads GAGVSQSPSNKVTEKGKDVELRCDPISGHTALYWYRQSLGQGLEFLIYFQGNSAPDKSGLPSDRFSAERTGGSVSTLTIQRTQQEDSAVYLCASSRDTNQPQHFGDGTRLSIL.

V gene TRBV29-1 combines with J gene TRBJ1-2; no clear D gene. V lost 3 bases, J lost 0 bases, and 14 bases lay in between. The CDR3 is 15 amino acids. From germline, CDR1 is SQVTM and CDR2 ANQGSEA. The CDR3 spells CSVDSTERSNYGYTF. The CDR3 region has the DNA TGCAGCGTTGATTCGACGGAGCGATCTAACTATGGCTACACCTTC.

The genes are TRBV7-2 and TRBJ1-2; TRBD1 agrees at 8 bases. V trimming: 5 bases; J trimming: 6 bases; junction bases outside the gene matches: 11. The CDR3 is 15 residues long. Germline assignment: CDR1 SGHTA and CDR2 FQGNSA. CDR3 in amino acids: CASSPQTGAVDGYTF. As DNA, the CDR3 is TGTGCCAGCAGCCCCCAGACAGGGGCAGTGGATGGCTACACCTTC.

As regards this clonotype: The junction differs from germline at one of its ends, possibly a read error. This sequence joins TRBV19 and TRBJ1-1, with D hard to call. Germline V gene sequence: CDR1 LNHDA, CDR2 SQIVND (reference sequence). The length of the CDR3 is 11 residues. CDR3 sequence (DNA): TGCGCCAGTAGTGTTTGGACTGAAGCTTTCTTT. This sequence encodes CASSVWTEAFF.

This chain joins TRBV2 and TRBJ1-6; perhaps TRBD1 as D (5 bases). The V end was cut by 7 bases, the J end by 10 bases, with 14 bases between. Germline CDR1 reads SNHLY; CDR2 reads FYNNEI. The CDR3 covers 13 residues. CDR3 sequence: CASTTWGGSPLHF. The DNA for the CDR3 is TGTGCCAGCACCACATGGGGGGGATCACCCCTCCACTTT.

Comments on this clonotype: The junction and the germline gene differ at one end; a read error may be behind it. V usage is TRBV4-1 and J usage is TRBJ2-5; the D is unclear. Per germline, CDR1 MGHRA and CDR2 YSYEKL. The CDR3 has 15 residues. This chain's CDR3 is CASSQPLTLQETQYF. Here the CDR3 DNA reads TGCGCCAGTAGCCAACCCCTAACGCTTCAAGAGACCCAGTACTTC.

The chain is built from TRBV7-9 and TRBJ2-7; no clear D gene. Trimming pared 5 bases from V and 6 bases from J, leaving 8 bases between. The germline CDR1 and CDR2 sequences are SEHNR and FQNEAQ (reference sequence). The CDR3 extends over 11 amino acids. CDR3 protein: CASSDLGEQYF. CDR3 bases: TGTGCCAGCAGCGATCTGGGCGAGCAGTACTTC.